A single T cell receptor beta chain is shown here with its context. The antigen is undetermined. Trimming removed 3 bases at V and 4 bases at J, with 13 bases between. Germline CDR1 and CDR2: SGHDT and YYEEEE. This CDR3 contains 14 residues. The data originate from a study of OX40 agonist ivuxolimab in advanced cancers. Study-level information: Patients received the agonistic anti-OX40 (CD134) antibody ivuxolimab. Patients in dose escalation had liver, melanoma, kidney or head and neck cancers.

Study-level findings and limits: On average, a greater number of expanded clones characterised CD8+ T cells relative to CD4+. The CD4+ and CD8+ T cells in the blood had expanded clonally by week 6 at 0.1 to 3.0 mg/kg.

Sequencing used immunoSEQ multiplex PCR; TCRdb keeps in-frame clones, though not all of them. The table includes roughly 81,000 clones, approximately 85% detected once. Sequencing used CD4+ or CD8+ T cells sorted from blood, obtained in a trial of the OX40 agonist ivuxolimab. J is TRBJ2-5 and V is TRBV5-6; D possibly corresponds to TRBD1 (6 bases). The sequence was obtained from an adult with an advanced solid tumor such as melanoma, head and neck, liver or kidney cancer. The CDR3 DNA is TGTGCCAGCAGCTACTCATTAGGGGGAGAGACCCAGTACTTC. It is translated as CASSYSLGGETQYF.